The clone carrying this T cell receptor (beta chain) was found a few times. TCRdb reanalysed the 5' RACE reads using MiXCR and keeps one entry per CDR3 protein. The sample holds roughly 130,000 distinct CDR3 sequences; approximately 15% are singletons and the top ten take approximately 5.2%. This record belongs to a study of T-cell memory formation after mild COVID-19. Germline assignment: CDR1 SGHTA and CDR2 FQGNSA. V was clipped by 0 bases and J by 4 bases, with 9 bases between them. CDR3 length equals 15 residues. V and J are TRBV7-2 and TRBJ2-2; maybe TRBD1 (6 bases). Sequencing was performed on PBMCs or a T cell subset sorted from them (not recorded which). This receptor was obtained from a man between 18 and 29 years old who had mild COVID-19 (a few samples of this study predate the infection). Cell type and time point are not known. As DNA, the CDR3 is TGTGCCAGCAGCTTAGCCGCCAGGGGCACCGGGGAGCTGTTTTTT. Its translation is CASSLAARGTGELFF. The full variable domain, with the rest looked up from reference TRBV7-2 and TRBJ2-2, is GAGVSQSPSNKVTEKGKDVELRCDPISGHTALYWYRQSLGQGLEFLIYFQGNSAPDKSGLPSDRFSAERTGGSVSTLTIQRTQQEDSAVYLCASSLAARGTGELFFGEGSRLTVL.